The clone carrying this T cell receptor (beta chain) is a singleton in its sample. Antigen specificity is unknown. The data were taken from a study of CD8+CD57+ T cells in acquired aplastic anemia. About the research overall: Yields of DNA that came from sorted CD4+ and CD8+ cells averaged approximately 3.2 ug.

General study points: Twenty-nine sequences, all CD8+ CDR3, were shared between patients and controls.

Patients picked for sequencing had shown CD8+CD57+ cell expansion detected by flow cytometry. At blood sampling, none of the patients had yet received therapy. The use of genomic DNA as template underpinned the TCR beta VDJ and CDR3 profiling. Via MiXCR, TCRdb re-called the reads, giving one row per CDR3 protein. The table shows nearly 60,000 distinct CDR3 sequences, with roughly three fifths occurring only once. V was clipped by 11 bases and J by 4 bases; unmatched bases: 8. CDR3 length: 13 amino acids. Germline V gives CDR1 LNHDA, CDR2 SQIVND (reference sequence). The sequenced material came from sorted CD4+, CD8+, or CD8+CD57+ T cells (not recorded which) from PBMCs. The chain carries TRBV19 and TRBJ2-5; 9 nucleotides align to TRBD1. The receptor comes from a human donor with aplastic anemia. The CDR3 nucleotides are TGTGCCTCAGAGACAGGGGGAGGAGAGACCCAGTACTTC. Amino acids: CASETGGGETQYF.